These T cell receptor beta chains were read from a single sample in a study of shared clonotypes between healthy human individuals. The protocol was immunoSEQ multiplex PCR, while the TCRdb copy is restricted to in-frame clones and leaves out a portion. The data show about 2.4 million clones, with 93% seen just once and more than 0.35% held by the top ten. Specimen: naive CD4+ T cells from PBMCs. The source of these receptors is a young man in good health. Some clones in this sample may be carry-over from other donors' samples. CDR3s leave out the opening cysteine and the closing phenylalanine or tryptophan. Fields, in order: V gene, CDR3 length, J gene, CDR3 protein.

V gene: TRBV20-1
CDR3 length: 9
J gene: TRBJ1-4
CDR3 protein: SVGGNEKLF

V gene: TRBV5-4
CDR3 length: 13
J gene: TRBJ2-7
CDR3 protein: ASSPLGTGDYEQY

V gene: TRBV6-8
CDR3 length: 14
J gene: TRBJ2-5
CDR3 protein: ASSYPDRGRGETQY

V gene: TRBV9
CDR3 length: 12
J gene: TRBJ1-1
CDR3 protein: ASSAQPTNTEAF

V gene: TRBV27
CDR3 length: 13
J gene: TRBJ1-4
CDR3 protein: ASSKGYATNEKLF

V gene: TRBV28
CDR3 length: 15
J gene: TRBJ2-5
CDR3 protein: ASSLWRSGQDLGTQY

V gene: TRBV28
CDR3 length: 12
J gene: TRBJ1-1
CDR3 protein: ASSLGTGSDEAF

V gene: TRBV30
CDR3 length: 13
J gene: TRBJ1-4
CDR3 protein: AWSRQGLANEKLF

V gene: TRBV30
CDR3 length: 13
J gene: TRBJ2-1
CDR3 protein: AWSTGTSGNNEQF

V gene: TRBV7-8
CDR3 length: 13
J gene: TRBJ2-1
CDR3 protein: ASSLNGPSYNEQF

V gene: TRBV19
CDR3 length: 10
J gene: TRBJ1-3
CDR3 protein: ASRGTGNTIY

V gene: TRBV7-6
CDR3 length: 11
J gene: TRBJ1-1
CDR3 protein: ASRLGVTSEAF

V gene: TRBV11-2
CDR3 length: 13
J gene: TRBJ2-1
CDR3 protein: ASSGNRGAYNEQF

V gene: TRBV5-1
CDR3 length: 13
J gene: TRBJ2-7
CDR3 protein: ASSLQSGITYEQY

V gene: TRBV6-1
CDR3 length: 11
J gene: TRBJ1-5
CDR3 protein: ASSDQANQPQH

V gene: TRBV18
CDR3 length: 15
J gene: TRBJ2-6
CDR3 protein: ASSIQGAAAGANVLT

V gene: TRBV25-1
CDR3 length: 14
J gene: TRBJ2-2
CDR3 protein: ASSQAGTGNTGELF

V gene: TRBV15
CDR3 length: 13
J gene: TRBJ2-1
CDR3 protein: ATSTLRPYYNEQF

V gene: TRBV18
CDR3 length: 13
J gene: TRBJ2-7
CDR3 protein: ASSPGQGINYEQY

V gene: TRBV7-7
CDR3 length: 13
J gene: TRBJ2-5
CDR3 protein: ASSAGGGSGETQY

V gene: TRBV5-1
CDR3 length: 13
J gene: TRBJ1-1
CDR3 protein: ASSPLTGVRTEAF

V gene: TRBV4-2
CDR3 length: 15
J gene: TRBJ2-7
CDR3 protein: ASSQPPTGGFSHEQY

V gene: TRBV2
CDR3 length: 15
J gene: TRBJ1-1
CDR3 protein: ASSRGFGSTAYTEAF

V gene: TRBV7-9
CDR3 length: 13
J gene: TRBJ1-1
CDR3 protein: ASSLIQGWNTEAF

V gene: TRBV5-1
CDR3 length: 13
J gene: TRBJ1-2
CDR3 protein: ASSPATVGFGGYT

V gene: TRBV7-8
CDR3 length: 14
J gene: TRBJ2-3
CDR3 protein: ASSLKARRSTDTQY

V gene: TRBV7-6
CDR3 length: 12
J gene: TRBJ2-5
CDR3 protein: ASSRRGSQETQY

V gene: TRBV18
CDR3 length: 13
J gene: TRBJ2-1
CDR3 protein: ASSSTSGTDNEQF

V gene: TRBV28
CDR3 length: 13
J gene: TRBJ2-7
CDR3 protein: ASRRGGRLDLEQY

V gene: TRBV4-2
CDR3 length: 10
J gene: TRBJ2-3
CDR3 protein: ASSASTDTQY

V gene: TRBV27
CDR3 length: 14
J gene: TRBJ1-1
CDR3 protein: ASSFSSGSLNTEAF

V gene: TRBV28
CDR3 length: 10
J gene: TRBJ1-4
CDR3 protein: ASRQGGGKLF

V gene: TRBV6-6
CDR3 length: 14
J gene: TRBJ1-1
CDR3 protein: ASSSPHGQKNTEAF

V gene: TRBV5-1
CDR3 length: 14
J gene: TRBJ2-3
CDR3 protein: ASSSRTETSTDTQY

V gene: TRBV2
CDR3 length: 14
J gene: TRBJ2-7
CDR3 protein: ASRGGTASKPYEQY

V gene: TRBV10-2
CDR3 length: 12
J gene: TRBJ1-4
CDR3 protein: ASSRGEINEKLF

V gene: TRBV19
CDR3 length: 15
J gene: TRBJ1-3
CDR3 protein: ASSISYKIRGGNTIY

V gene: TRBV7-2
CDR3 length: 14
J gene: TRBJ2-1
CDR3 protein: ASSLGISGEQSEQF

V gene: TRBV18
CDR3 length: 13
J gene: TRBJ1-5
CDR3 protein: ASSEGTGGNQPQH

V gene: TRBV5-1
CDR3 length: 15
J gene: TRBJ1-2
CDR3 protein: ASSLVAGGAVAVGYT

V gene: TRBV6-5
CDR3 length: 12
J gene: TRBJ1-2
CDR3 protein: ASTRGAPNYGYT

V gene: TRBV5-1
CDR3 length: 11
J gene: TRBJ1-1
CDR3 protein: ASSEGLNTEAF

V gene: TRBV5-6
CDR3 length: 12
J gene: TRBJ1-1
CDR3 protein: ASSLLARHSEAF

V gene: TRBV5-4
CDR3 length: 12
J gene: TRBJ1-5
CDR3 protein: ASSLGTGGVPQH

V gene: TRBV7-6
CDR3 length: 10
J gene: TRBJ2-3
CDR3 protein: ASSARLDTQY

V gene: TRBV7-2
CDR3 length: 12
J gene: TRBJ2-7
CDR3 protein: ASSTGAGRLEQY

V gene: TRBV6-1
CDR3 length: 13
J gene: TRBJ2-3
CDR3 protein: ASSSKPTSTDTQY

V gene: TRBV13
CDR3 length: 12
J gene: TRBJ1-1
CDR3 protein: ASSPGRRNTEAF

V gene: TRBV5-4
CDR3 length: 12
J gene: TRBJ2-3
CDR3 protein: ASSFTASTDTQY

V gene: TRBV18
CDR3 length: 13
J gene: TRBJ2-3
CDR3 protein: ASSPQGLPTDTQY

V gene: TRBV4-1
CDR3 length: 13
J gene: TRBJ2-1
CDR3 protein: ASSQLLAGGYEQF

V gene: TRBV11-2
CDR3 length: 12
J gene: TRBJ1-4
CDR3 protein: ASSLSDRDEKLF

V gene: TRBV28
CDR3 length: 12
J gene: TRBJ2-7
CDR3 protein: ASSTQTGVREQY

V gene: TRBV11-3
CDR3 length: 11
J gene: TRBJ2-1
CDR3 protein: ASSLDRSGEQF

V gene: TRBV28
CDR3 length: 14
J gene: TRBJ1-5
CDR3 protein: ASSSSGTHSNQPQH